This T cell receptor beta chain stems from a study of cytomegalovirus exposure and HLA in healthy donors. Study-wide results and limits: Altogether, about 160 TCR beta chains were recorded as cytomegalovirus-associated. Further analysis, carried out later, found HLA-associated TCR beta chains more clonally expanded than equally common other chains.

Use of 60 Vbeta and 13 Jbeta primers characterized the PCR. Clones were sequenced by immunoSEQ multiplex PCR, and TCRdb holds only the in-frame ones, with some missing. In the table there are some 190,000 clones, roughly 86% of which are singletons. Trimming took 5 bases from V and 3 from J; bases not matched to a gene: 6. This CDR3 comprises 14 residues. Germline V lookup: CDR1 SGHDT, CDR2 YYEEEE. Turning to this clone: Its antigen remains unidentified.

This receptor was taken from a man aged 35 to 55 in good health and CMV-seropositive. The sequencing input was PBMCs. The chain uses TRBV5-6 and TRBJ2-3; 7 nucleotides align to TRBD1. CDR3 nucleotide sequence: TGTGCCAGCAGGCGGGCAGGGGGAACAGATACGCAGTATTTT. Its protein product is CASRRAGGTDTQYF. Full variable domain (rest looked up from reference TRBV5-6 and TRBJ2-3): DAGVTQSPTHLIKTRGQQVTLRCSPKSGHDTVSWYQQALGQGPQFIFQYYEEEERQRGNFPDRFSGHQFPNYSSELNVNALLLGDSALYLCASRRAGGTDTQYFGPGTRLTVL.